This T cell receptor beta chain was retrieved from a study of T cell responses to AZD1222 COVID-19 vaccine. Overall study results and limits: Repertoire sampling happened only post peak T cell response. The number of AZD1222 recipients seropositive at baseline was only five to seven.

Regarding this clone: Antigen unknown.

Sequencing used immunoSEQ multiplex PCR; TCRdb keeps in-frame clones, though not all of them. This sample has some 140,000 clones, with about 92% found just once. CDR1 SNHLY and CDR2 FYNNEI come from the germline V gene. Trimming at V came to 5 bases and at J to 6 bases, leaving 7 bases not matched to a gene. The CDR3 extends over 14 amino acids. The chain carries TRBV2 and TRBJ2-7; TRBD1 aligns across 10 bases. This TCR derives from an adult in good health. The sequences come from peripheral blood, collected on day 0 of AZD1222 vaccination. CDR3 sequence: CASSRDRGLGEQYF. The CDR3, as DNA: TGTGCCAGCAGTCGGGACAGGGGACTAGGCGAGCAGTACTTC.